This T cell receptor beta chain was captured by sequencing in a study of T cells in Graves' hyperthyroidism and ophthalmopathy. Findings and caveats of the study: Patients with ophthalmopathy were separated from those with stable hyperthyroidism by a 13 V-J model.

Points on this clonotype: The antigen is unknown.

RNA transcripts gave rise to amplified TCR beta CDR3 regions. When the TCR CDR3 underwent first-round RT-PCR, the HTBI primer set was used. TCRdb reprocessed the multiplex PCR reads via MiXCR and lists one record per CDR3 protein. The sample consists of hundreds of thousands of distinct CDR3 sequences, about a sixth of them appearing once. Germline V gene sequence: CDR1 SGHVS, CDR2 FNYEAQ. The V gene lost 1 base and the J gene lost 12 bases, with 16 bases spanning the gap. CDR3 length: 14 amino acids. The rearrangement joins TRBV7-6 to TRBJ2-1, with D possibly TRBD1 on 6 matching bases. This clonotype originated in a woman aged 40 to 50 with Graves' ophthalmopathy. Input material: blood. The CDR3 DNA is TGTGCCAGCAGCTTAGGCAACAGGGCCGAGGGGCAGTTCTTC. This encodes CASSLGNRAEGQFF.